The following is a T cell receptor beta chain sequence with its context. Several immunoSEQ plates held equal portions of the genomic DNA taken from each subset. Using immunoSEQ multiplex PCR, the repertoire was profiled, and TCRdb retains in-frame clones only, with some absent. The table has around 2.1 million clones, about 94% seen once. The data stem from a study of shared clonotypes between healthy human individuals. This CDR3 contains 16 residues. Per germline, CDR1 MGHRA and CDR2 YSYEKL. J lost 2 bases, V lost 3 bases, and 8 bases had no gene match. The rearrangement uses TRBV4-1 and TRBJ2-3, with 7 bases aligning to TRBD1. This receptor was identified in a man between 18 and 29 years old in good health. Sequenced input: naive CD4+ T cells sorted from blood. The sample's subset: CD45RA+ positively selected. The CDR3 region is CASSHHPGGNTDTQYF. The CDR3 DNA is TGCGCCAGCAGCCATCATCCAGGGGGTAACACAGATACGCAGTATTTT.